The 27 T cell receptor beta chains presented below share a single source sample, sequenced in a study of shared clonotypes between healthy human individuals. TCRdb keeps only in-frame clones here, not all; method: immunoSEQ multiplex PCR. The table includes a few million clones, 93% detected once. The sequencing sample was made of naive CD4+ T cells from PBMCs. Specified subset: CD45RA+ positively selected. The receptor set was obtained from a man aged 18 to 30 in good health. Some clones in this sample may be carry-over from other donors' samples.

The V and J genes are TRBV19 and TRBJ2-4; the D gene is possibly TRBD1 (6 bases). Trimming took 3 bases from V and 10 from J, leaving 13 bases between them. CDR1 and CDR2 (germline): LNHDA, SQIVND (reference sequence). This CDR3 spans 13 amino acids. CDR3 residues: CASSIRDTEIQYF. In DNA, the CDR3 is TGTGCCAGTAGTATCCGGGACACCGAGATTCAGTACTTC.

J is TRBJ2-7 and V is TRBV7-6; 8 bases match TRBD1. CDR1 is SGHVS and CDR2 is FNYEAQ in the germline V gene. V gave up 0 bases and J gave up 1 base; unmatched junction bases: 8. The length of the CDR3 is 17 residues. DNA of the CDR3: TGTGCCAGCAGCTTAGCGGGGCGGACAGGGTGGTCCTACGAGCAGTACTTC. This encodes CASSLAGRTGWSYEQYF.

The rearrangement uses TRBV5-1 and TRBJ2-5; TRBD2 matches at 14 bases. The V gene's germline CDR1 is SGHRS and CDR2 YFSETQ. The CDR3 totals 17 residues. V dropped 1 base and J dropped 2; count of bases not matched to a gene: 4. The chain's CDR3 is CASSLSGTSGRQETQYF. The CDR3 DNA sequence: TGCGCCAGCAGCTTGTCCGGGACTAGCGGGAGACAAGAGACCCAGTACTTC.

The CDR3 here is CASRLQGVDTGELFF. CDR3 bases: TGTGCCAGCAGACTCCAGGGGGTGGACACCGGGGAGCTGTTTTTT. The chain joins TRBV6-5 to TRBJ2-2; 7 nucleotides align to TRBD1. CDR3 size: 15 residues. J lost 3 bases, V lost 6 bases, and 7 bases had no gene match. Germline-derived CDR1 and CDR2 are MNHEY and SVGAGI.

The V and J genes are TRBV28 and TRBJ2-7, with no clear D. Trimming stripped 6 bases from V and 7 bases from J, with 13 bases between. The germline V gene encodes CDR1 MDHEN and CDR2 SYDVKM. The CDR3 contains 12 residues. CDR3 region: CASSHNSREQYF. CDR3 nucleotide sequence: TGTGCCAGCAGCCACAACTCTCGGGAGCAGTACTTC.

About this clone: The same CDR3 is also encoded by other DNA sequences in this sample. This chain uses TRBV7-9 with TRBJ2-3; D assignment may be TRBD1 or TRBD2 (6 bases each). Per germline, CDR1 SEHNR and CDR2 FQNEAQ (reference sequence). V was cut by 0 bases and J by 3 bases, with 10 bases left in between. The CDR3 sequence is 15 residues long. The CDR3 DNA sequence: TGTGCCAGCAGCTTAGCGGGGGGCAGGACAGATACGCAGTATTTT. It encodes CASSLAGGRTDTQYF.

This rearrangement joins TRBV20-1 to TRBJ1-5; D is perhaps TRBD1 (6 bases). This CDR3 comprises 11 residues. Trimming stripped 2 bases from V and 11 bases from J, with 10 bases between. From germline, CDR1 is DFQATT and CDR2 SNEGSKA (reference sequence). CDR3 loop: CSARRGVAQHF. In DNA, the CDR3 is TGCAGTGCTAGAAGGGGGGTGGCCCAGCATTTT.

This chain connects TRBV4-2 to TRBJ2-5, with 7 bases lining up with TRBD1. The CDR3 runs 15 residues. Losses at the gene ends were 0 bases for V and 5 bases for J; bases not matched to a gene: 6. Per the germline V gene, CDR1 is LGHNA and CDR2 is YNFKEQ. The CDR3 DNA sequence: TGTGCCAGCAGCCAAGATCGAGGGGGCTCGGAGACCCAGTACTTC. This gives the protein CASSQDRGGSETQYF.

The chain recombines TRBV4-1 with TRBJ1-5; no reliable D call. Per germline, CDR1 MGHRA and CDR2 YSYEKL. The ends were cut back, 1 base at V and 2 bases at J, with 12 bases in the middle. The CDR3 has 16 residues. CDR3 amino acids: CASSQGPLAGNQPQHF. Here the CDR3 DNA reads TGCGCCAGCAGCCAAGGTCCCTTGGCTGGCAATCAGCCCCAGCATTTT.

V and J are TRBV10-1 and TRBJ1-5; D is unclear. CDR3 length equals 12 residues. V was cut by 3 bases and J by 6 bases, with 6 bases left in between. Germline-derived CDR1 and CDR2 are WNHNN and SYGVQD (reference sequence). The CDR3 region has the DNA TGCGCCAGCAGTGAAGGGTCTCAGCCCCAGCATTTT. It codes for CASSEGSQPQHF.

The V gene is TRBV2, the J gene TRBJ2-7; TRBD1 matches at 10 bases. Germline CDR1 is SNHLY and CDR2 is FYNNEI. This CDR3 has 15 amino acids. The junction had 6 bases not matched to a gene; V was cut back by 6 bases and J by 1 base. The DNA of the CDR3 is TGTGCCAGCAGGGCCGACAGGGGGCAATCCTACGAGCAGTACTTC. It yields the protein CASRADRGQSYEQYF.

The chain couples TRBV7-9 to TRBJ1-1; D is unclear. CDR1 is SEHNR, CDR2 FQNEAQ, per germline (reference sequence). The CDR3 runs to 13 residues. Trimming removed 2 bases from V and 4 bases from J, with 8 bases in between. CDR3 amino acids: CASSLRSLTEAFF. In nucleotides, the CDR3 is TGTGCCAGCAGCTTACGGAGTCTCACTGAAGCTTTCTTT.

The chain links TRBV27 to TRBJ1-2; D may be TRBD1 (5 bases). V was cut by 6 bases and J by 5 bases, with 19 bases left in between. This CDR3 has 15 residues. Looked up from germline, CDR1 is MNHEY and CDR2 is SMNVEV (reference sequence). In DNA form, the CDR3 reads TGTGCCAGCAGGGAATCCCCCACAGGCGGGTATGGCTACACCTTC. This codes for CASRESPTGGYGYTF.

This sequence joins TRBV18 and TRBJ2-1, with a tentative D call TRBD2 (6 bases). The CDR3 loop spans 15 amino acids. Trimming cost V 9 bases and J 2 bases, with 17 bases left between them. Germline V gene data show CDR1 as KGHSH and CDR2 as LQKENI. The CDR3 loop reads CASVESGLTYNEQFF. CDR3 nucleotide sequence: TGTGCCAGTGTGGAAAGCGGGTTGACCTACAATGAGCAGTTCTTC.

The chain couples TRBV6-5 to TRBJ1-1; 7 bases match TRBD1. Looked up from germline, CDR1 is MNHEY and CDR2 is SVGAGI. The CDR3 runs to 16 residues. With V trimmed by 0 bases and J by 3 bases, 7 bases remained unmatched. The CDR3 DNA follows: TGTGCCAGCAGTTACTCCCGATACAGGGGCCACACTGAAGCTTTCTTT. Protein product: CASSYSRYRGHTEAFF.

The chain links TRBV2 to TRBJ2-1; 13 nucleotides align to TRBD2. Germline CDR1 and CDR2: SNHLY and FYNNEI. V lost 1 base to trimming and J lost 10 bases; unmatched junction nucleotides: 7. There are 16 residues in the CDR3. The CDR3 nucleotides read TGTGCCAGCAGTGAAGAGGGACTAGCGGGAATTGGGGAGCAGTTCTTC. It translates to CASSEEGLAGIGEQFF.

This clone was seen only a few times. V and J are TRBV7-6 and TRBJ2-4; tentative D call: TRBD2 (7 bases). The germline V and J ends were trimmed by 4 bases and 12 bases, with 13 bases remaining between them. There are 12 residues in the CDR3. Germline V gene lookup returns CDR1 SGHVS and CDR2 FNYEAQ. CDR3 in DNA: TGTGCCAGCAGCTCAACAGGGAGGGCTCAGTACTTC. Protein sequence: CASSSTGRAQYF.

The chain links TRBV28 to TRBJ2-5; 8 bases fit TRBD1. Germline-derived CDR1 and CDR2 are MDHEN and SYDVKM. The V gene end was trimmed by 6 bases and the J gene end by 1 base; junction bases not matched to a gene: 4. The CDR3 has 14 residues. Written as DNA, the CDR3 is TGTGCCAGCAGGATGACAGGGGCCCAAGAGACCCAGTACTTC. It translates to CASRMTGAQETQYF.

This clone was counted once. CDR3 residues: CASSRPQRGNEQFF. The CDR3 bases are TGTGCCAGCAGCCGACCACAGAGGGGCAATGAGCAGTTCTTC. This sequence joins TRBV6-5 and TRBJ2-1; TRBD1 or TRBD2 may be the D gene (5 bases each). This CDR3 has 14 residues. CDR1 MNHEY and CDR2 SVGAGI come from the germline V gene. Between the trimmed V and J ends, which lost 6 bases and 6 bases, there was a span of 15 bases.

This sequence joins TRBV19 and TRBJ1-2; D possibly corresponds to TRBD1 (5 bases). Germline assignment: CDR1 LNHDA and CDR2 SQIVND (reference sequence). Trimming took off 5 bases at V and 4 bases at J, with 11 bases between the two ends. CDR3 size: 13 residues. CDR3 nucleotides: TGTGCCAGTAGTTATAGGGGATTCTATGGCTACACCTTC. This codes for CASSYRGFYGYTF.

This clone was seen just once. The chain employs TRBV28 and TRBJ1-1; TRBD1 might be the D (5 bases). V lost 2 bases and J 4 bases, leaving 11 bases between the germline ends. Germline CDR1 MDHEN, CDR2 SYDVKM. The CDR3 sequence is 14 residues long. The CDR3 sequence is CASSLPGGGTEAFF. CDR3 sequence (DNA): TGTGCCAGCAGTTTACCCGGGGGAGGCACTGAAGCTTTCTTT.

This rearrangement joins TRBV28 to TRBJ2-3, with D maybe TRBD1 (6 bases). Trimming shortened V by 2 bases and J by 4 bases, and 28 bases separated the two germline ends. Germline CDR1 reads MDHEN; CDR2 reads SYDVKM. This CDR3 has 20 amino acids. CDR3 DNA: TGTGCCAGCAGTTTAAGGGCTTCAGGGGCAGGGGCGGGTAAAGCAGATACGCAGTATTTT. It is translated as CASSLRASGAGAGKADTQYF.

The genes are TRBV28 and TRBJ2-1, with 13 bases fitting TRBD2. Per germline, CDR1 MDHEN and CDR2 SYDVKM. The CDR3 contains 16 residues. The V gene end was trimmed by 4 bases and the J gene end by 6 bases; junction bases not matched to a gene: 6. As DNA, the CDR3 is TGTGCCAGCAGTTCACTAGCGGGGGGGTATCTCAATGAGCAGTTCTTC. Its translation is CASSSLAGGYLNEQFF.

This chain links TRBV28 with TRBJ2-7; 7 bases align to TRBD1. V dropped 5 bases and J dropped 3; count of bases not matched to a gene: 7. The CDR3 is 14 residues long. Germline V CDR1 and CDR2: MDHEN, SYDVKM. The CDR3 coding sequence is TGTGCCAGCAGTGCAACAGGGGTTCGCTACGAGCAGTACTTC. Residues: CASSATGVRYEQYF.

The gene calls are TRBV29-1 and TRBJ2-1; weak D call: TRBD2 (5 bases). V was shortened by 5 bases and J by 10 bases, with 18 bases between the two germline ends. The germline V gene has CDR1 SQVTM and CDR2 ANQGSEA. The length of the CDR3 is 13 residues. The DNA of the CDR3 is TGCAGCGTTCCCGACACCCATGGCGGGGAGCAGTTCTTC. It yields the protein CSVPDTHGGEQFF.

The rearrangement joins TRBV28 to TRBJ2-1; 8 nucleotides line up with TRBD1. Trimming cost V 3 bases and J 7 bases; bases outside gene matches: 17. Germline V gene lookup returns CDR1 MDHEN and CDR2 SYDVKM. The CDR3 spans 18 residues. The CDR3 nucleotides read TGTGCCAGCAGTTTTTCTACTCCCGGGACAGGATTTATTAATGAGCAGTTCTTC. Translated, it gives CASSFSTPGTGFINEQFF. The variable domain in full, completed from reference TRBV28 and TRBJ2-1, reads DVKVTQSSRYLVKRTGEKVFLECVQDMDHENMFWYRQDPGLGLRLIYFSYDVKMKEKGDIPEGYSVSREKKERFSLILESASTNQTSMYLCASSFSTPGTGFINEQFFGPGTRLTVL.

The chain combines TRBV19 with TRBJ1-5; D may be TRBD1 (6 bases). V was cut by 9 bases and J by 0 bases, with 18 bases left in between. The germline gives CDR1 LNHDA, CDR2 SQIVND (reference sequence). The CDR3 is made up of 16 amino acids. In DNA form, the CDR3 reads TGTGCCAGCCAAGCCAGGGACAACTATAGCAATCAGCCCCAGCATTTT. It yields the protein CASQARDNYSNQPQHF.